Below, 9 T cell receptor beta chains from the same sample are listed, as sequenced in a study of cytomegalovirus exposure and HLA in healthy donors. Primers for the PCR totalled 60 Vbeta and 13 Jbeta. Here immunoSEQ multiplex PCR was the method, and the copy in TCRdb shows in-frame clones only, minus some. The sample carries about 130,000 clones, roughly 88% recorded once. The specimen was PBMCs. All receptors come from a boy aged 10-17 years in good health and CMV-seronegative.

The chain is built from TRBV6-1 and TRBJ2-3; a possible D gene is TRBD2 (6 bases). Between the trimmed V and J ends, which lost 0 bases and 1 base, there was a span of 8 bases. Germline CDR1 MNHNS, CDR2 SASEGT. This CDR3 has 15 amino acids. The CDR3 bases are TGTGCCAGCAGTGAAGCGACGGGGGGCACAGATACGCAGTATTTT. Translation gives CASSEATGGTDTQYF.

This chain links TRBV9 with TRBJ2-1, with D possibly matching TRBD1 (6 bases). This CDR3 comprises 15 residues. V shed 0 bases and J shed 7 bases, with 14 bases lying between them. The germline gives CDR1 SGDLS, CDR2 YYNGEE. The CDR3 DNA reads as TGTGCCAGCAGCGTAGAGGGAAGGACAGCGAATGAGCAGTTCTTC. As protein: CASSVEGRTANEQFF.

The chain recombines TRBV9 with TRBJ2-7; 8 bases are shared with TRBD1. Looked up from germline, CDR1 is SGDLS and CDR2 is YYNGEE. This CDR3 is built from 16 residues. Losses at the gene ends were 0 bases for V and 5 bases for J; bases not matched to a gene: 10. The CDR3 loop reads CASSVEFTGGNNEQYF. CDR3 coding DNA: TGTGCCAGCAGCGTAGAATTCACAGGGGGAAACAACGAGCAGTACTTC. Based on the CDR3 plus reference TRBV9 and TRBJ2-7, the full variable domain is DSGVTQTPKHLITATGQRVTLRCSPRSGDLSVYWYQQSLDQGLQFLIQYYNGEERAKGNILERFSAQQFPDLHSELNLSSLELGDSALYFCASSVEFTGGNNEQYFGPGTRLTVT.

The CDR3, as DNA: TGTGCCAGCAGTTACTCGAGTATCGAGAACACTGAAGCTTTCTTT. It encodes CASSYSSIENTEAFF. The chain couples TRBV6-5 to TRBJ1-1; D remains unclear. V was cut by 0 bases and J by 1 base, with 9 bases left in between. Germline V gives CDR1 MNHEY, CDR2 SVGAGI. This CDR3 has 15 amino acids.

The V gene is TRBV4-1, the J gene TRBJ2-1; a weak D match, TRBD2 (6 bases). Germline CDR1 is MGHRA and CDR2 is YSYEKL. The CDR3 consists of 15 residues. The V end lost 2 bases, the J end lost 8 bases, and 16 bases lay between the germline ends. The CDR3 sequence: CASSQLGGRLDEQFF. CDR3 DNA: TGCGCCAGCAGCCAATTGGGGGGACGTTTGGATGAGCAGTTCTTC.

The chain carries TRBV18 and TRBJ2-3, with TRBD1 identical over 7 bases. The germline V gene encodes CDR1 KGHSH and CDR2 LQKENI. With 2 bases clipped from V and 8 bases from J, the junction kept 7 bases outside the gene matches. The CDR3 spans 14 residues. CDR3 amino acids: CASSPSDRTSTQYF. CDR3 sequence (DNA): TGTGCCAGCTCACCATCGGACAGGACGTCTACGCAGTATTTT.

This rearrangement joins TRBV30 to TRBJ2-5, with TRBD2 matching over 13 bases. This CDR3 is 15 amino acids long. Germline loops: CDR1 GTSNPN, CDR2 SVGIG (reference sequence). Trimming took 0 bases from V and 5 from J; bases not matched to a gene: 3. The CDR3 bases are TGTGCCTGGAGTGTCACTAGCGGGAGGGTTGAGACCCAGTACTTC. Protein product: CAWSVTSGRVETQYF.

The chain joins TRBV30 to TRBJ2-7, with a possible D match to TRBD1 (8 bases). Between the trimmed V and J ends, which lost 3 bases and 3 bases, there was a span of 15 bases. This CDR3 is 14 amino acids long. From germline, CDR1 is GTSNPN and CDR2 SVGIG (reference sequence). DNA of the CDR3: TGTGCCTGGAGGGGGGGGACAGGAGGCTACGAGCAGTACTTC. Translation: CAWRGGTGGYEQYF.

The V call is TRBV9, the J call TRBJ1-3; no firm D call. This CDR3 has 17 residues. Germline V gene data show CDR1 as SGDLS and CDR2 as YYNGEE. V gave up 2 bases and J gave up 0 bases, with 15 bases separating them. Here the CDR3 reads CASSVRGSPSSGNTIYF. The CDR3 DNA reads as TGTGCCAGCAGCGTCCGAGGCTCACCGAGCTCTGGAAACACCATATATTTT.